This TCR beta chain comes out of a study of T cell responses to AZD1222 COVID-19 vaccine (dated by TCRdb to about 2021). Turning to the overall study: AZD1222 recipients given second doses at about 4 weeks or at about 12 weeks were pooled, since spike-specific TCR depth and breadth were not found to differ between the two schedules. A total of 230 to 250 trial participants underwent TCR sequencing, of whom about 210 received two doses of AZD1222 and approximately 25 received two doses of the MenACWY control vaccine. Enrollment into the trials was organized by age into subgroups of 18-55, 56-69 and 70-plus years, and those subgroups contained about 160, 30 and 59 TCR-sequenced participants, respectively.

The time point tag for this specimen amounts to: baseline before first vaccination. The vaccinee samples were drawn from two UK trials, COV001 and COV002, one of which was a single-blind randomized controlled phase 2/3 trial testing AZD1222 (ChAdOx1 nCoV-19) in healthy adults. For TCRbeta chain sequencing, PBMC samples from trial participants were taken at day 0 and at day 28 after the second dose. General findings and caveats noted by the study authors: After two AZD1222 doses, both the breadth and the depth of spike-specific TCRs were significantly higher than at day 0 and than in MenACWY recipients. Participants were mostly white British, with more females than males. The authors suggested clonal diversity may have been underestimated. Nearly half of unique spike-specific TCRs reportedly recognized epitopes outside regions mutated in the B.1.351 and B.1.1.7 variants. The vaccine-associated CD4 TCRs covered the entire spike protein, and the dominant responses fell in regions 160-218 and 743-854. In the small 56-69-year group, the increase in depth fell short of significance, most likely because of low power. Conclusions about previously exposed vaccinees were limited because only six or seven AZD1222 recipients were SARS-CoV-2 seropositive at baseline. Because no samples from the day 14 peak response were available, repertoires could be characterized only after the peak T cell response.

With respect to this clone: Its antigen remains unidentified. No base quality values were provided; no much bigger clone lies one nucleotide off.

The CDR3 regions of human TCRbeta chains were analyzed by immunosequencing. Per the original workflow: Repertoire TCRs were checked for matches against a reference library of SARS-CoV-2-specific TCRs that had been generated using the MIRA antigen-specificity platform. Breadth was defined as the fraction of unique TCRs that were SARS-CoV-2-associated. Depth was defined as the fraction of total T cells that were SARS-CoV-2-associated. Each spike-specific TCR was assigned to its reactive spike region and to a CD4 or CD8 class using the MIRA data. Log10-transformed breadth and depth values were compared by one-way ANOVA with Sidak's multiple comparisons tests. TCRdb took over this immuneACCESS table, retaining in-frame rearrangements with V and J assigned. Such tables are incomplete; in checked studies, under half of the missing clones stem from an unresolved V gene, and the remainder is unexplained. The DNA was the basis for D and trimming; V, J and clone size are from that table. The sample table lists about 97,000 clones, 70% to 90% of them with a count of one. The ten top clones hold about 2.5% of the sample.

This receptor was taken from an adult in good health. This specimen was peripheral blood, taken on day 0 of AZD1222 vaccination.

The CDR3: CASTLETVSPLHF. The sequenced DNA is TGTGCCAGCACCCTTGAGACAGTTTCACCCCTCCACTTT. The receptor chain draws on TRBV6-5 and TRBJ1-6; the D segment could be TRBD1, given 5 matching bases. The germline V gene encodes CDR1 MNHEY and CDR2 SVGAGI. The CDR3 runs 13 residues from the cysteine to the phenylalanine. The only DNA kept is the CDR3, 39 bases in frame from the first base. The germline ends are 13 bases apart after V is trimmed by 7 bases and J by 9 bases.